This T cell receptor beta chain was captured by sequencing in a study of T cell changes during pregnancy in multiple sclerosis. The table came from immunoSEQ multiplex PCR; TCRdb's copy has only in-frame clones and leaves some out. In the table there are tens of thousands of clones, 86% of which are singletons. The sample here was CD8+ T cells from peripheral blood mononuclear cells, taken in the first trimester of pregnancy. The TCR was taken from a female donor in good health, enrolled as a control in a pregnancy study.

CDR3: CASSIPLAGETGELFF. DNA for the CDR3: TGTGCCAGCAGCATCCCCCTAGCGGGAGAGACCGGGGAGCTGTTTTTT. The chain joins TRBV7-9 to TRBJ2-2; 10 bases are shared with TRBD2. This CDR3 has 16 residues. Trimming took 5 bases from V and 5 from J; bases not matched to a gene: 8. CDR1 and CDR2 from the germline V gene are SEHNR and FQNEAQ (reference sequence).